A single sample is the source of the 10 T cell receptor beta chains below, sequenced in a study of cytomegalovirus exposure and HLA in healthy donors. The PCR made use of 60 Vbeta and 13 Jbeta primers. Data came from immunoSEQ multiplex PCR; TCRdb stores just in-frame clones and leaves some out. The table lists some 170,000 clones, approximately 70% of them singletons. The specimen was PBMCs. The receptor source for this set is a human donor in good health.

CDR3 loop: CASSVSGRNGNTIYF. The CDR3 region has the DNA TGTGCCAGCAGCGTCTCAGGGCGTAATGGAAACACCATATATTTT. The chain carries TRBV9 and TRBJ1-3; maybe TRBD1 (5 bases). The germline gives CDR1 SGDLS, CDR2 YYNGEE. The germline V and J ends were trimmed by 2 bases and 3 bases, with 12 bases remaining between them. This CDR3 has 15 amino acids. The whole variable domain, remainder taken from reference TRBV9 and TRBJ1-3, is DSGVTQTPKHLITATGQRVTLRCSPRSGDLSVYWYQQSLDQGLQFLIQYYNGEERAKGNILERFSAQQFPDLHSELNLSSLELGDSALYFCASSVSGRNGNTIYFGEGSWLTVV.

The chain joins TRBV18 to TRBJ2-7, with TRBD2 as a possible D gene (5 bases). The CDR3 spans 13 residues. Germline V gene data show CDR1 as KGHSH and CDR2 as LQKENI. V lost 3 bases and J 3 bases, leaving 9 bases between the germline ends. The CDR3 loop reads CASSPDGLYEQYF. As DNA, the CDR3 is TGTGCCAGCTCACCGGACGGACTCTACGAGCAGTACTTC.

The rearrangement joins TRBV7-3 to TRBJ2-1; 7 bases match TRBD2. Trimming at V came to 5 bases and at J to 5 bases, leaving 9 bases not matched to a gene. CDR3 size: 15 residues. Germline V lookup: CDR1 SGHTA, CDR2 FQGTGA. The CDR3 reads CASSPGGLADNEQFF. The DNA of the CDR3 is TGTGCCAGCAGCCCCGGAGGGCTAGCGGACAATGAGCAGTTCTTC.

The rearrangement joins TRBV4-1 to TRBJ1-5, with D tentatively TRBD1 (5 bases). Germline V gene data show CDR1 as MGHRA and CDR2 as YSYEKL. This CDR3 has 16 amino acids. V was pared by 3 bases and J by 2 bases, with 14 bases between. CDR3 bases: TGCGCCAGCAGCCAGGAGGGGTCTTGGGGCAATCAGCCCCAGCATTTT. It codes for CASSQEGSWGNQPQHF.

The chain joins TRBV5-1 to TRBJ1-1, with TRBD1 matching over 7 bases. There are 15 residues in the CDR3. Unmatched junction bases numbered 5, after V lost 3 bases and J lost 0 bases. Germline V CDR1 and CDR2: SGHRS, YFSETQ. The CDR3 DNA is TGCGCCAGCAGCTCCGGGACAGCTTTGAACACTGAAGCTTTCTTT. Translation gives CASSSGTALNTEAFF.

This clone was seen just once. The chain couples TRBV5-4 to TRBJ1-1, with a possible D match to TRBD1 (6 bases). V gave up 4 bases and J gave up 7 bases, with 14 bases separating them. Germline V CDR1 and CDR2: SGHNT, YYREEE (reference sequence). The CDR3 has 13 amino acids. CDR3 sequence (DNA): TGTGCCAGCAGCATACAGGGTTCGGGTGAAGCTTTCTTT. This gives the protein CASSIQGSGEAFF.

CDR3 in DNA: TGTGCCAGCAGTTACTCGAAGGACAGTGAGCATGAAGCTTTCTTT. It yields the protein CASSYSKDSEHEAFF. The V gene is TRBV6-5, the J gene TRBJ1-1, with D tentatively TRBD1 (6 bases). V shed 0 bases and J shed 7 bases, with 15 bases lying between them. CDR3 length equals 15 residues. The V gene's germline CDR1 is MNHEY and CDR2 SVGAGI.

This chain connects TRBV6-6 to TRBJ2-7, with TRBD1 matching 10 bases. After removal of 0 bases from V and 5 bases from J, the junction contained 4 bases not matched to a gene. Germline V CDR1 and CDR2: MNHNY, SVGAGI (reference sequence). The CDR3 covers 15 residues. CDR3 DNA sequence: TGTGCCAGCAGTTACTCCCCGGACAGGGGGGACGAGCAGTACTTC. It encodes CASSYSPDRGDEQYF.

This clone was detected only a few times. The chain carries TRBV11-2 and TRBJ2-5; the D gene is possibly TRBD2 (6 bases). Germline V gene lookup returns CDR1 SGHAT and CDR2 FQNNGV. Trimming shortened V by 7 bases and J by 7 bases, and 22 bases separated the two germline ends. The CDR3 extends over 15 amino acids. CDR3 in amino acids: CASTTTLGDGGTQYF. As DNA, the CDR3 is TGTGCCAGCACCACCACCCTGGGGGACGGGGGGACCCAGTACTTC. The full variable domain, in which reference TRBV11-2 and TRBJ2-5 provide the parts outside the CDR3, is EAGVAQSPRYKIIEKRQSVAFWCNPISGHATLYWYQQILGQGPKLLIQFQNNGVVDDSQLPKDRFSAERLKGVDSTLKIQPAKLEDSAVYLCASTTTLGDGGTQYFGPGTRLLVL.

The rearrangement uses TRBV21-1 and TRBJ1-6; TRBD1, the table's D call, was not compared with the DNA. TRBV21-1 counts as a pseudogene. This CDR3 contains 19 residues. The CDR3 DNA sequence: TGTGCCAGCAGCAAAGAACTGGGCCGATATCCCTCCTATAATTCACCCCTCCACTTT. It yields the protein CASSKELGRYPSYNSPLHF.